Each of the 10 T cell receptor beta chains below was sequenced from the same sample in a study of T cells in Graves' hyperthyroidism and ophthalmopathy. There were TCR beta CDR3 regions amplified from RNA transcripts. First-round RT-PCR of the TCR CDR3 relied on the HTBI primer set. Using its own MiXCR run on the multiplex PCR reads, TCRdb lists one record per CDR3 protein. The sample shows approximately 34,000 distinct CDR3 sequences, about 52% of them seen only once. The material sequenced was blood. The source of these receptors is a woman in her thirties or forties with Graves' ophthalmopathy.

This clonotype was seen repeatedly, ten times or more. With a much larger clone just one base away, this may be a read error. V usage is TRBV19 and J usage is TRBJ2-7, with D unresolved. CDR1 and CDR2 (germline): LNHDA, SQIVND (reference sequence). This CDR3 spans 12 amino acids. In DNA form, the CDR3 reads TGTGCCAGTAGTACGGCCTACGGAGAGCAGTGCTTC. This gives the protein CASSTAYGEQCF.

The chain is built from TRBV12-3 or TRBV12-4 and TRBJ2-7; tentative D call: TRBD1 (5 bases). Trimming took off 6 bases at V and 5 bases at J, with 11 bases between the two ends. The CDR3 contains 12 residues. CDR3 DNA sequence: TGTGCCAGCAGCCGACAGTGCGACGAGCAGTACTTC. This encodes CASSRQCDEQYF.

V is TRBV5-6 and J is TRBJ2-1, with a possible D match to TRBD2 (5 bases). Looked up from germline, CDR1 is SGHDT and CDR2 is YYEEEE. V lost 0 bases, J lost 6 bases, and 10 bases lay in between. This CDR3 has 14 residues. This CDR3 reads CASSLGSGVNEQFF. The CDR3 nucleotides read TGTGCCAGCAGCTTGGGGTCCGGGGTCAATGAGCAGTTCTTC.

The V call is TRBV9, the J call TRBJ2-5, with 12 bases fitting TRBD2. The CDR3 is made up of 18 amino acids. Germline values: CDR1 SGDLS, CDR2 YYNGEE. The V segment lost 0 bases and the J segment 5 bases; nucleotides outside the gene matches: 11. The CDR3 spells CASSVGPLAGGPQETQYF. CDR3 DNA sequence: TGTGCCAGCAGCGTAGGACCTCTAGCGGGGGGGCCTCAGGAGACCCAGTACTTC.

With regard to this clonotype: A much larger clone differs from this one at a single base, so this may be a read error. The CDR3 ends on some other residue instead of the conserved phenylalanine or tryptophan, so this is likely a read error. The V call is TRBV7-3, the J call TRBJ2-1; TRBD1 is a possible D gene (9 bases). CDR1 and CDR2 (germline): SGHTA, FQGTGA. V lost 7 bases, J lost 8 bases, and 24 bases lay in between. The CDR3 spans 16 residues. In nucleotides, the CDR3 is TGTGCCAGCACCCGGGGGGGACAGGGCGCCTGGGATGAGCAGTTCCTC. It yields the protein CASTRGGQGAWDEQFL.

The chain recombines TRBV10-3 with TRBJ1-2; 8 bases align to TRBD1. The CDR3 loop spans 16 amino acids. J gave up 6 bases and V 3 bases, and 12 bases lay outside the gene matches. Germline CDR1 and CDR2: ENHRY and SYGVKD. CDR3 sequence (DNA): TGTGCCATCAGTGAAGGAGGACAGGGAATTCCCAATGGCTACACCTTC. Its protein product is CAISEGGQGIPNGYTF.

This clonotype was seen ten or more times. The chain carries TRBV12-3 or TRBV12-4 and TRBJ1-2; weak D call: TRBD1 (6 bases). The CDR3 contains 13 residues. The V gene lost 6 bases and the J gene lost 7 bases, with 15 bases spanning the gap. The CDR3: CASSLDRRSGYTF. CDR3 coding DNA: TGTGCCAGCAGCCTCGACAGGAGGAGTGGCTACACCTTC.

This chain uses TRBV20-1 with TRBJ2-5; 8 nucleotides agree with TRBD2. Germline CDR1 is DFQATT and CDR2 is SNEGSKA (reference sequence). CDR3 size: 12 residues. Unmatched junction bases numbered 8, after V lost 7 bases and J lost 7 bases. CDR3 sequence: CSGTPAGVTQYF. CDR3 nucleotide sequence: TGCAGTGGAACGCCAGCGGGGGTGACCCAGTACTTC.

This clonotype was observed once. The gene calls are TRBV2 and TRBJ1-2; D is unclear. CDR1 SNHLY and CDR2 FYNNEI come from the germline V gene. The length of the CDR3 is 10 residues. V lost 11 bases and J 8 bases, leaving 12 bases between the germline ends. For the CDR3, the DNA is TGTGCCTCGGAGGGAGCGGGCTACACCTTC. It specifies CASEGAGYTF.

This clonotype was observed at least ten times. The J gene is TRBJ2-7, the V gene TRBV5-5; 9 nucleotides agree with TRBD2. This CDR3 is built from 15 residues. The germline V gene encodes CDR1 SGHKS and CDR2 YYEKEE (reference sequence). V was clipped by 0 bases and J by 3 bases; unmatched bases: 4. The CDR3 DNA is TGTGCCAGCAGCTTGGTCTCTAGCGGGGACTACGAGCAGTACTTC. Translating it yields CASSLVSSGDYEQYF. Full variable domain (rest looked up from reference TRBV5-5 and TRBJ2-7): DAGVTQSPTHLIKTRGQQVTLRCSPISGHKSVSWYQQVLGQGPQFIFQYYEKEERGRGNFPDRFSARQFPNYSSELNVNALLLGDSALYLCASSLVSSGDYEQYFGPGTRLTVT.